The 19 T cell receptor beta chains in this list originate from one sample, sequenced in a study of long-term antiretroviral therapy in people with HIV. A v3.0 immunoSEQ assay was performed at survey level. Repertoires were generated with immunoSEQ multiplex PCR, while TCRdb's copy carries only in-frame clones and drops some. The sample has 15,000 to 20,000 clones; under 85% are singletons. This sample comprised unsorted PBMCs, obtained 0.3 years after starting antiretroviral therapy. These TCRs come from a woman between 50 and 59 years old with HIV.

The V call is TRBV4-1, the J call TRBJ2-3; possibly TRBD1 or TRBD2 for D (5 bases each). The CDR3 is 16 residues long. CDR1 MGHRA and CDR2 YSYEKL come from the germline V gene. Deletions cut 4 bases from V and 2 bases from J, with 16 bases between. For the CDR3, the DNA is TGCGCCAGCAGCCTCTCAGGGAGTGGGTACACAGATACGCAGTATTTT. Protein: CASSLSGSGYTDTQYF.

This rearrangement joins TRBV30 to TRBJ1-6; no reliable D call. Deletions cut 4 bases from V and 4 bases from J, with 8 bases between. CDR1 is GTSNPN, CDR2 SVGIG, per germline (reference sequence). CDR3 size: 13 residues. CDR3 amino acids: CAWTEHYNSPLHF. In nucleotides, the CDR3 is TGTGCCTGGACGGAACATTATAATTCACCCCTCCACTTT. The full variable domain, with the rest looked up from reference TRBV30 and TRBJ1-6, is SQTIHQWPATLVQPVGSPLSLECTVEGTSNPNLYWYRQAAGRGLQLLFYSVGIGQISSEVPQNLSASRPQDRQFILSSKKLLLSDSGFYLCAWTEHYNSPLHFGNGTRLTVT.

This rearrangement joins TRBV5-6 to TRBJ2-2, with D uncertain. Trimming cost V 1 base and J 4 bases, with 17 bases left between them. The germline gives CDR1 SGHDT, CDR2 YYEEEE. The CDR3 is 17 amino acids. As DNA, the CDR3 is TGTGCCAGCAGCTTGAAGGAGTTAGGGTCGGTCACCGGGGAGCTGTTTTTT. Protein sequence: CASSLKELGSVTGELFF.

The chain combines TRBV10-2 with TRBJ2-2, with 9 bases that match TRBD1. After removal of 5 bases from V and 6 bases from J, the junction contained 4 bases not matched to a gene. CDR1 is WSHSY, CDR2 SAAADI, per germline. The CDR3 runs 14 residues. The CDR3 here is CASSRTGDPGELFF. The CDR3 DNA reads as TGCGCCAGCAGTAGGACAGGGGATCCCGGGGAGCTGTTTTTT.

This rearrangement joins TRBV27 to TRBJ2-1, with 10 bases that match TRBD1. CDR1 is MNHEY and CDR2 is SMNVEV in the germline V gene (reference sequence). The CDR3 has 17 residues. J gave up 8 bases and V 6 bases, and 16 bases lay outside the gene matches. The CDR3 coding sequence is TGTGCCAGCAGCCATGATCTTCCCGGGACAGGGGTGGATGAGCAGTTCTTC. Its protein is CASSHDLPGTGVDEQFF.

The chain uses TRBV6-5 and TRBJ1-2, with D perhaps matching TRBD1 (6 bases). The CDR3 covers 13 residues. Germline V gene lookup returns CDR1 MNHEY and CDR2 SVGAGI. Trimming removed 5 bases at V and 8 bases at J, with 15 bases between. CDR3 in amino acids: CASSRASGEGYTF. The CDR3 nucleotides read TGTGCCAGCAGTCGAGCCTCAGGGGAAGGCTACACCTTC.

The CDR3 nucleotides read TGTGCCAGCAGCGGCGGGCAGGGAGGGGAAAAACTGTTTTTT. It translates to CASSGGQGGEKLFF. The chain is built from TRBV2 and TRBJ1-4, with D possibly TRBD1 on 5 matching bases. The length of the CDR3 is 14 residues. Trimming cost V 6 bases and J 8 bases, with 16 bases left between them. Germline V gene lookup returns CDR1 SNHLY and CDR2 FYNNEI.

The J gene is TRBJ1-1, the V gene TRBV15; D is perhaps TRBD1 (5 bases). From germline, CDR1 is LNHNV and CDR2 YYDKDF (reference sequence). The CDR3 totals 15 residues. V lost 7 bases to trimming and J lost 1 base, with 16 bases between them. CDR3 DNA sequence: TGTGCCACCAACTATAGAGACGGGGGGAACACTGAAGCTTTCTTT. This encodes CATNYRDGGNTEAFF.

The chain carries TRBV7-2 and TRBJ2-3; D is possibly TRBD1 or TRBD2 (5 bases each). CDR3 size: 13 residues. Trimming removed 5 bases from V and 3 bases from J, with 9 bases in between. Germline assignment: CDR1 SGHTA and CDR2 FQGNSA. The CDR3 coding sequence is TGTGCCAGCAGCAGGGACGGAACAGATACGCAGTATTTT. Translating gives CASSRDGTDTQYF.

The CDR3 region is CASSFMGDDTDTQYF. CDR3 bases: TGCGCCAGCAGCTTTATGGGGGATGATACAGATACGCAGTATTTT. The chain employs TRBV5-1 and TRBJ2-3, with D perhaps TRBD1 or TRBD2 (5 bases each). Germline lookup yields CDR1 SGHRS and CDR2 YFSETQ. V was shortened by 2 bases and J by 3 bases, with 13 bases between the two germline ends. The CDR3 runs 15 residues.

The chain couples TRBV5-1 to TRBJ1-1, with 7 positions matching TRBD1. CDR1 SGHRS and CDR2 YFSETQ come from the germline V gene. The ends lost 4 bases at V and 4 bases at J; junction bases unmatched: 13. This CDR3 spans 16 amino acids. The CDR3 DNA is TGCGCCAGCAGCCCCGGACAGGTTTTGATGTCCACTGAAGCTTTCTTT. Its protein product is CASSPGQVLMSTEAFF.

V gene TRBV9 combines with J gene TRBJ1-3; 7 bases are shared with TRBD1. The CDR3 sequence is 19 residues long. V was pared by 3 bases and J by 4 bases, with 19 bases of the junction left unmatched. Germline V lookup: CDR1 SGDLS, CDR2 YYNGEE. The CDR3 DNA reads TGTGCCAGCAGCGCCAGAGAAGAGACAGGGATGGTATCCGGAAACACCATATATTTT. Translation: CASSAREETGMVSGNTIYF.

This chain connects TRBV19 to TRBJ2-3; TRBD2 matches 12 bases. CDR1 is LNHDA, CDR2 SQIVND, per germline (reference sequence). V dropped 1 base and J dropped 8; count of bases not matched to a gene: 10. The CDR3 loop spans 17 amino acids. The CDR3 protein is CASSIGLAGESQSTQYF. CDR3 nucleotides: TGTGCCAGTAGTATAGGACTAGCGGGGGAGTCACAGAGTACGCAGTATTTT.

The genes are TRBV19 and TRBJ2-7, with 11 bases identical to TRBD2. CDR3 size: 15 residues. The germline V gene encodes CDR1 LNHDA and CDR2 SQIVND (reference sequence). J gave up 2 bases and V 7 bases, and 7 bases lay outside the gene matches. CDR3 region: CASTPGLAATYEQYF. DNA for the CDR3: TGTGCCAGTACTCCGGGACTAGCGGCGACCTACGAGCAGTACTTC.

The rearrangement joins TRBV20-1 to TRBJ2-5; D remains ambiguous. The CDR3 totals 10 residues. Germline V gene data show CDR1 as DFQATT and CDR2 as SNEGSKA (reference sequence). Deletions cut 0 bases from V and 5 bases from J, with 1 base between. Written as DNA, the CDR3 is TGCAGTGCTAGAGAGGAGACCCAGTACTTC. Protein: CSAREETQYF.

J is TRBJ1-2 and V is TRBV20-1; D may be TRBD1 (6 bases). The CDR3 covers 11 residues. Germline V CDR1 and CDR2: DFQATT, SNEGSKA (reference sequence). The V end was cut by 6 bases, the J end by 4 bases, with 9 bases between. The chain's CDR3 is CSASTGYGYTF. The CDR3 DNA follows: TGCAGTGCATCGACAGGCTATGGCTACACCTTC.

This chain uses TRBV18 with TRBJ1-2; D not certain. Germline assignment: CDR1 KGHSH and CDR2 LQKENI. Trimming pared 4 bases from V and 7 bases from J, leaving 19 bases between. The CDR3 runs to 15 residues. The DNA for the CDR3 is TGTGCCAGCTCACTCCTAGAGGGAGGGTCCCCTGGCTACACCTTC. Translation: CASSLLEGGSPGYTF.

V is TRBV27 and J is TRBJ1-6; the D gene is possibly TRBD1 (6 bases). CDR1 and CDR2 (germline): MNHEY, SMNVEV (reference sequence). V was pared by 3 bases and J by 0 bases, with 15 bases between. This CDR3 is 18 amino acids long. The CDR3 loop reads CASSLMGGPSSYNSPLHF. In DNA form, the CDR3 reads TGTGCCAGCAGTTTGATGGGGGGCCCTAGCTCCTATAATTCACCCCTCCACTTT.

The chain carries TRBV7-2 and TRBJ1-1, with TRBD1 matching 7 bases. The CDR3 loop spans 15 amino acids. From germline, CDR1 is SGHTA and CDR2 FQGNSA. V lost 8 bases, J lost 1 base, and 10 bases stayed unmatched. The CDR3 DNA reads as TGTGCCAGCCGAGAACAGGGGCAGTGGAACACTGAAGCTTTCTTT. Residues: CASREQGQWNTEAFF.